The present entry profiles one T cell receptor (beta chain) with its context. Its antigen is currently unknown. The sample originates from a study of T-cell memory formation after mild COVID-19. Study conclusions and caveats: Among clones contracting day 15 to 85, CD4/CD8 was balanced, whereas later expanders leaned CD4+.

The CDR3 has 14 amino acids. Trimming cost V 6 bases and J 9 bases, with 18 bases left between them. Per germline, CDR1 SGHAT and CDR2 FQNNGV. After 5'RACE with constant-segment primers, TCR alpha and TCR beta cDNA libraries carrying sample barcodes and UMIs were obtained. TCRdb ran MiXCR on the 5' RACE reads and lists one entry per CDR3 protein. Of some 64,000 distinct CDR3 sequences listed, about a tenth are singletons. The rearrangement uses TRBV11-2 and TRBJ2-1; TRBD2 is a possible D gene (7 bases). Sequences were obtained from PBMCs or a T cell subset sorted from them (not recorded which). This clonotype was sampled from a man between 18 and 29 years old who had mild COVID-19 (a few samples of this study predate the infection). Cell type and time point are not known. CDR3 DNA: TGTGCCAGCAGTATAGTGGGGGGGGCAGGTGAGCAGTTCTTC. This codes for CASSIVGGAGEQFF.